This entry lists 17 T cell receptor beta chains sequenced from one sample in a study of T cell changes during pregnancy in multiple sclerosis. The data were produced by immunoSEQ multiplex PCR, yet TCRdb's version contains in-frame clones alone and is incomplete. The table records tens of thousands of clones, approximately 88% of them present only once. The material was peripheral blood, obtained in the first trimester of pregnancy. These receptors were collected from a female donor with multiple sclerosis, enrolled in a pregnancy study.

J is TRBJ2-1 and V is TRBV4-1, with 11 bases fitting TRBD1. After removal of 5 bases from V and 9 bases from J, the junction contained 9 bases not matched to a gene. The germline CDR1 and CDR2 sequences are MGHRA and YSYEKL. The CDR3 contains 15 residues. Written as DNA, the CDR3 is TGCGCCAGCAGCAGACATCCGGGACAGGGGGGTGAGCAGTTCTTC. Translation gives CASSRHPGQGGEQFF.

The chain has TRBV7-8 and TRBJ2-1; 13 nucleotides align to TRBD2. Germline-derived CDR1 and CDR2 are SGHVS and FQNEAQ. This CDR3 has 20 amino acids. Trimming cost V 5 bases and J 6 bases; bases outside gene matches: 19. The CDR3 nucleotides read TGTGCCAGCAGCCCCGTTTTCGGACTAGCGGGAGCCCCGGAGTCCAATGAGCAGTTCTTC. This gives the protein CASSPVFGLAGAPESNEQFF.

The rearrangement links TRBV18 to TRBJ1-2, with D uncertain. Germline lookup yields CDR1 KGHSH and CDR2 LQKENI. V was clipped by 0 bases and J by 2 bases, with 13 bases between them. The CDR3 spans 16 residues. This CDR3 reads CASSPPFDPGNYGYTF. The CDR3 coding sequence is TGTGCCAGCTCACCACCGTTCGATCCGGGAAACTATGGCTACACCTTC.

The chain links TRBV5-1 to TRBJ2-3, with D possibly TRBD2 on 5 matching bases. With 1 base removed from V and 4 bases from J, the gap between germline ends came to 16 bases. This CDR3 comprises 16 residues. CDR1 SGHRS and CDR2 YFSETQ come from the germline V gene. CDR3 in DNA: TGCGCCAGCAGCTTGAACGGGATGCCGACCCCAGATACGCAGTATTTT. It encodes CASSLNGMPTPDTQYF.

This chain uses TRBV11-2 with TRBJ2-7; D is undetermined. Per germline, CDR1 SGHAT and CDR2 FQNNGV. The CDR3 is made up of 12 amino acids. With 5 bases removed from V and 0 bases from J, the gap between germline ends came to 5 bases. CDR3 nucleotide sequence: TGTGCCAGCAGCCTTAGCTCCTACGAGCAGTACTTC. This gives the protein CASSLSSYEQYF.

This chain links TRBV19 with TRBJ2-7, with D tentatively TRBD1 (5 bases). V was shortened by 4 bases and J by 6 bases, with 19 bases between the two germline ends. This CDR3 spans 15 amino acids. Germline lookup yields CDR1 LNHDA and CDR2 SQIVND (reference sequence). Written as DNA, the CDR3 is TGTGCCAGTAGTACCCTGACAGAAGACCCCACCGAGCAGTACTTC. This translates into CASSTLTEDPTEQYF.

V usage is TRBV19 and J usage is TRBJ1-2; possibly TRBD1 for D (5 bases). The length of the CDR3 is 14 residues. The germline CDR1 and CDR2 sequences are LNHDA and SQIVND (reference sequence). V was cut by 5 bases and J by 3 bases, with 13 bases left in between. CDR3 region: CASSPQGLHYGYTF. The CDR3 DNA follows: TGTGCCAGTAGTCCCCAGGGACTGCACTATGGCTACACCTTC.

This chain connects TRBV7-2 to TRBJ1-2; 10 positions match TRBD1. Germline CDR1 reads SGHTA; CDR2 reads FQGNSA. The CDR3 is 15 amino acids. Trimming at V came to 7 bases and at J to 3 bases, leaving 8 bases not matched to a gene. This CDR3 is CASTRTGGGYYGYTF. The CDR3 DNA reads as TGTGCCAGCACCAGGACAGGGGGAGGGTACTATGGCTACACCTTC. Looking up the rest from reference TRBV7-2 and TRBJ1-2 gives the full variable domain: GAGVSQSPSNKVTEKGKDVELRCDPISGHTALYWYRQSLGQGLEFLIYFQGNSAPDKSGLPSDRFSAERTGGSVSTLTIQRTQQEDSAVYLCASTRTGGGYYGYTFGSGTRLTVV.

The rearrangement uses TRBV27 and TRBJ1-4; 7 bases match TRBD1. V was pared by 2 bases and J by 7 bases, with 4 bases of the junction left unmatched. Germline V gene lookup returns CDR1 MNHEY and CDR2 SMNVEV (reference sequence). The CDR3 has 14 residues. The DNA of the CDR3 is TGTGCCAGCAGTTTAGAGCAGGGGGGTGAAAAACTGTTTTTT. This gives the protein CASSLEQGGEKLFF.

The gene calls are TRBV7-2 and TRBJ1-1; no reliable D call. This CDR3 comprises 15 residues. Germline assignment: CDR1 SGHTA and CDR2 FQGNSA. V was cut by 3 bases and J by 4 bases, with 15 bases left in between. The CDR3 here is CASSFRGRRSTEAFF. Here the CDR3 DNA reads TGTGCCAGCAGCTTCCGCGGGCGGAGGAGCACTGAAGCTTTCTTT.

V gene TRBV27 combines with J gene TRBJ1-2; TRBD1 matches at 10 bases. V shed 6 bases and J 6 bases; nucleotides not matched to a gene: 1. Germline-derived CDR1 and CDR2 are MNHEY and SMNVEV (reference sequence). The CDR3 runs 12 residues. The CDR3 DNA sequence: TGTGCCAGCAGGGGGACAGGGGATGGCTACACCTTC. It translates to CASRGTGDGYTF.

V gene TRBV10-3 combines with J gene TRBJ2-1, with 7 positions matching TRBD2. The length of the CDR3 is 16 residues. Trimming removed 4 bases from V and 0 bases from J; junction bases left unmatched: 6. The germline V gene encodes CDR1 ENHRY and CDR2 SYGVKD. The CDR3, as DNA: TGTGCCATCAGTGGGCTCTCGGGAGGCTCCTACAATGAGCAGTTCTTC. Protein: CAISGLSGGSYNEQFF.

J is TRBJ2-4 and V is TRBV6-1, with 7 bases lining up with TRBD1. J lost 1 base, V lost 6 bases, and 6 bases had no gene match. This CDR3 spans 15 amino acids. The germline CDR1 and CDR2 sequences are MNHNS and SASEGT. The CDR3 nucleotides read TGTGCCAGCAGCCCAGCACAGGGGGCCAAAAACATTCAGTACTTC. Its protein is CASSPAQGAKNIQYF.

This clone is medium-sized (0.01 to 0.1%) by share. The rearrangement uses TRBV30 and TRBJ1-1, with no clear D. This CDR3 comprises 11 residues. The V end was cut by 5 bases, the J end by 1 base, with 5 bases between. CDR1 GTSNPN and CDR2 SVGIG come from the germline V gene (reference sequence). CDR3 sequence (DNA): TGTGCCTGGTTAGAGAACACTGAAGCTTTCTTT. It encodes CAWLENTEAFF. Full variable domain (remainder filled in from reference TRBV30 and TRBJ1-1): SQTIHQWPATLVQPVGSPLSLECTVEGTSNPNLYWYRQAAGRGLQLLFYSVGIGQISSEVPQNLSASRPQDRQFILSSKKLLLSDSGFYLCAWLENTEAFFGQGTRLTVV.

As to this clone: The junction departs from germline at one end; a sequencing error may be responsible. This chain uses TRBV25-1 with TRBJ1-6; no clear D gene. The V gene's germline CDR1 is MGHDK and CDR2 SYGVNS. The CDR3 covers 14 residues. The CDR3 sequence: CASKPHSDNSPLHF. As DNA, the CDR3 is TGTGCCAGCAAACCCCACTCCGATAATTCACCCCTCCACTTT.

This clone was counted once. V gene TRBV27 combines with J gene TRBJ1-4; D call uncertain. Trimming left V 3 bases short and J 0 bases short, with 8 bases between. Germline lookup yields CDR1 MNHEY and CDR2 SMNVEV (reference sequence). This CDR3 has 15 amino acids. CDR3 sequence reads: CASSFSGSTNEKLFF. CDR3 nucleotides: TGTGCCAGCAGTTTTTCGGGTTCAACTAATGAAAAACTGTTTTTT.

This sequence joins TRBV7-2 and TRBJ2-7; no reliable D call. The CDR3 is made up of 14 amino acids. V was pared by 5 bases and J by 6 bases, with 17 bases between. In germline, CDR1 is SGHTA, CDR2 FQGNSA. CDR3 sequence reads: CASSPPRQRPEQYF. The CDR3 DNA is TGTGCCAGCAGCCCCCCGCGGCAGAGGCCCGAGCAGTACTTC. Full variable domain (rest looked up from reference TRBV7-2 and TRBJ2-7): GAGVSQSPSNKVTEKGKDVELRCDPISGHTALYWYRQSLGQGLEFLIYFQGNSAPDKSGLPSDRFSAERTGGSVSTLTIQRTQQEDSAVYLCASSPPRQRPEQYFGPGTRLTVT.